The sample holds many counts of the clone carrying this T cell receptor beta chain. TCR beta VDJ and CDR3 were profiled, and genomic DNA was the template. One entry per CDR3 protein, called by TCRdb with MiXCR from the reads. The table shows 400,000 to 600,000 distinct CDR3 sequences, with about a third occurring only once. This entry is derived from a study of CD8+CD57+ T cells in acquired aplastic anemia. Only patients with CD8+CD57+ cell expansion on flow cytometry were chosen for sequencing. CDR3 length: 13 residues. With 2 bases removed from V and 10 bases from J, the gap between germline ends came to 12 bases. The germline V gene encodes CDR1 SGHDT and CDR2 YYEEEE.

The chain employs TRBV5-6 and TRBJ1-4; no reliable D call. Source material: sorted CD4+, CD8+, or CD8+CD57+ T cells (not recorded which) from PBMCs. The sequence was obtained from a human donor with aplastic anemia. The CDR3 nucleotides read TGTGCCAGCAGCTTAGACGTTGGCGGAAAACTGTTTTTT. Translated, it gives CASSLDVGGKLFF. Variable domain in full (rest from reference TRBV5-6 and TRBJ1-4): DAGVTQSPTHLIKTRGQQVTLRCSPKSGHDTVSWYQQALGQGPQFIFQYYEEEERQRGNFPDRFSGHQFPNYSSELNVNALLLGDSALYLCASSLDVGGKLFFGSGTQLSVL.